A selection of T cell receptor beta chains follows, all from one sample in a study of beta chain features in type 1 diabetes. Generated by immunoSEQ multiplex PCR, the TCRdb table keeps only in-frame clones and is missing some. The sample holds over 650,000 clones; over 11% are singletons and the top ten take roughly 0.04%. Material: naive CD4+ T cells from blood. These receptors came from a man aged 18 to 30 with type 1 diabetes. The CDR3 runs from the conserved cysteine through the conserved F or W. D genes are given only for firm matches. A row's size may be missing; if present it is once, few, many or a size class.

d_call	v_call	clone_size	j_call	cdr3_aa	cdr3_nt
.	TRBV27	.	TRBJ1-1	CATQGLHTEAFF	TGTGCCACCCAGGGGCTGCACACTGAAGCTTTCTTT
.	TRBV18	.	TRBJ1-4	CASSPRPGSENEKLFF	TGTGCCAGCTCACCGAGACCCGGGAGCGAGAATGAAAAACTGTTTTTT
TRBD2	TRBV7-8	few	TRBJ2-6	CASGGLAGGSGANVLTF	TGTGCCAGCGGCGGACTAGCGGGGGGCTCTGGGGCCAACGTCCTGACTTTC
.	TRBV25-1	.	TRBJ2-7	CASRPGASSYEQYF	TGTGCCAGCAGACCGGGCGCGAGCTCCTACGAGCAGTACTTC
.	TRBV30	.	TRBJ2-2	CAWSVPGELFF	TGTGCCTGGAGTGTCCCCGGGGAGCTGTTTTTT
.	TRBV5-1	.	TRBJ2-3	CASSPRDGADTQYF	TGCGCCAGCAGCCCCCGGGACGGGGCGGATACGCAGTATTTT
TRBD1	TRBV7-2	few	TRBJ2-5	CASSADRGSETQYF	TGTGCCAGCAGCGCCGACAGGGGGTCCGAGACCCAGTACTTC
.	TRBV28	few	TRBJ2-7	CASSLLWGVSYEQYF	TGTGCCAGCAGTCTCCTCTGGGGGGTTTCCTACGAGCAGTACTTC
.	TRBV2	.	TRBJ1-5	CASRSAAGNQPQHF	TGTGCCAGCAGATCCGCGGCTGGGAATCAGCCCCAGCATTTT
.	TRBV20-1	few	TRBJ1-1	CSAWNTEAFF	TGCAGTGCTTGGAACACTGAAGCTTTCTTT
TRBD1	TRBV6-5	.	TRBJ2-1	CASRGGDRGKFF	TGTGCCAGCAGAGGCGGGGACAGGGGAAAGTTCTTC
.	TRBV29-1	few	TRBJ2-1	CSVDGGRGTNEQFF	TGCAGCGTCGACGGGGGGCGCGGGACCAATGAGCAGTTCTTC
.	TRBV5-1	few	TRBJ2-1	CASSFPVGGIDEQFF	TGCGCCAGCAGCTTTCCCGTAGGGGGAATCGATGAGCAGTTCTTC
.	TRBV7-9	.	TRBJ1-4	CASSHGPGKLFF	TGTGCCAGCAGCCACGGTCCGGGGAAACTGTTTTTT
.	TRBV11-2	.	TRBJ2-7	CASSSLRGRGAGEQYF	TGTGCCAGCAGCTCCCTCCGAGGAAGGGGGGCAGGAGAGCAGTACTTC
TRBD1	TRBV18	.	TRBJ2-1	CASFAGQGRRDEQFF	TGTGCCAGCTTCGCGGGACAGGGGCGGCGGGATGAGCAGTTCTTC
.	TRBV5-4	.	TRBJ1-2	CAIGPVEGPTAGYGYTF	TGTGCCATAGGTCCCGTAGAGGGCCCCACTGCTGGCTATGGCTACACCTTC
.	TRBV15	once	TRBJ1-5	CATSRGTWQPQHF	TGTGCCACCAGCAGAGGAACTTGGCAGCCCCAGCATTTT
TRBD1	TRBV4-2	.	TRBJ1-2	CASSQAGQGNYGYTF	TGTGCCAGCAGCCAAGCAGGACAGGGTAACTATGGCTACACCTTC
TRBD2	TRBV19	.	TRBJ2-5	CASSITSGQETQYF	TGTGCCAGTAGTATCACTAGCGGCCAAGAGACCCAGTACTTC
.	TRBV20-1	.	TRBJ1-2	CSATTKEGYTF	TGCAGTGCTACCACCAAGGAGGGCTACACCTTC
.	TRBV30	.	TRBJ2-2	CAWSRDTGELFF	TGTGCCTGGAGCAGGGACACCGGGGAGCTGTTTTTT
.	TRBV5-1	few	TRBJ2-5	CASSRPTGTPWGEETQYF	TGCGCCAGCAGCCGACCAACCGGGACCCCCTGGGGAGAAGAGACCCAGTACTTC
.	TRBV15	few	TRBJ2-1	CATSRDLIISEQFF	TGTGCCACCAGCAGAGACCTTATTATCAGTGAGCAGTTCTTC
.	TRBV5-1	.	TRBJ2-5	CASRPRDRPSETQYF	TGCGCCAGCAGACCCCGGGACCGACCTTCGGAGACCCAGTACTTC
.	TRBV6-5	.	TRBJ2-7	CAAQGSGDYEQYF	TGTGCCGCGCAGGGGAGCGGCGATTACGAGCAGTACTTC
TRBD2	TRBV9	few	TRBJ2-5	CASSVGSSGSQETQYF	TGTGCCAGCAGCGTAGGGAGTAGCGGGAGCCAAGAGACCCAGTACTTC
.	TRBV2	.	TRBJ2-3	CASSEGDTDTQYF	TGTGCCAGCAGTGAAGGGGATACAGATACGCAGTATTTT
.	TRBV2	few	TRBJ1-2	CASSEDGGHYGYTF	TGTGCCAGCAGTGAGGACGGCGGACACTATGGCTACACCTTC
.	TRBV12-5	.	TRBJ1-1	CASGTGGRRAFF	TGTGCTAGTGGTACTGGGGGGCGGAGAGCTTTCTTT
TRBD2	TRBV7-2	.	TRBJ2-5	CASTLGGFQETQYF	TGTGCCAGCACACTCGGGGGGTTTCAAGAGACCCAGTACTTC
TRBD2	TRBV5-1	few	TRBJ2-5	CASSFGGSDTETQYF	TGCGCCAGCAGCTTCGGGGGGAGTGATACAGAGACCCAGTACTTC
.	TRBV5-1	few	TRBJ2-3	CASQLATAGTDTQYF	TGCGCCTCTCAGCTGGCTACGGCGGGCACAGATACGCAGTATTTT
TRBD2	TRBV5-4	.	TRBJ2-7	CASSSLAGGPLGEQYF	TGTGCCAGCAGCTCGCTAGCGGGAGGGCCCCTCGGCGAGCAGTACTTC
.	TRBV30	few	TRBJ2-2	CAWLSGNTGELFF	TGTGCCTGGTTGAGCGGGAACACCGGGGAGCTGTTTTTT
.	TRBV25-1	.	TRBJ2-1	CASSEYQSRLHEQFF	TGTGCCAGCAGTGAATACCAATCTCGGCTGCATGAGCAGTTCTTC
TRBD1	TRBV4-3	.	TRBJ1-6	CASSQEGQASPLHF	TGCGCCAGCAGCCAAGAGGGACAGGCCTCACCCCTCCACTTT
.	TRBV18	.	TRBJ1-5	CASSADGNQPQHF	TGTGCCAGCTCAGCGGACGGGAATCAGCCCCAGCATTTT
.	TRBV25-1	few	TRBJ1-3	CASSSMTNTIYF	TGTGCCAGCAGTAGCATGACGAACACCATATATTTT
.	TRBV30	.	TRBJ1-2	CAWRETNYGYTF	TGTGCCTGGAGGGAGACCAACTATGGCTACACCTTC
TRBD2	TRBV5-1	few	TRBJ2-1	CASSPPRASGRAKEQFF	TGCGCCAGCAGCCCGCCGAGGGCTAGCGGGAGGGCCAAGGAGCAGTTCTTC
TRBD2	TRBV27	many	TRBJ2-1	CASSLNGLVEQFF	TGTGCCAGCAGTTTAAATGGACTAGTTGAGCAGTTCTTC
.	TRBV5-1	few	TRBJ1-1	CASRRGLNTEAFF	TGCGCCAGCCGTCGCGGCTTGAACACTGAAGCTTTCTTT
.	TRBV29-1	.	TRBJ1-3	CSVEERGNTIYF	TGCAGCGTTGAAGAAAGGGGAAACACCATATATTTT
.	TRBV9	.	TRBJ2-2	CASSSKGHSGELFF	TGTGCCAGCAGCTCCAAAGGACATTCCGGGGAGCTGTTTTTT
TRBD2	TRBV9	.	TRBJ2-5	CASSVGTSEETQYF	TGTGCCAGCAGCGTCGGGACTAGCGAAGAGACCCAGTACTTC
TRBD1	TRBV6-1	few	TRBJ2-7	CASSEEKGAGQYF	TGTGCCAGCAGTGAAGAGAAGGGGGCCGGGCAGTACTTC
TRBD2	TRBV10-3	.	TRBJ2-1	CAISEKREVPSGEQFF	TGTGCCATCAGTGAGAAGCGGGAGGTACCTTCGGGGGAGCAGTTCTTC
.	TRBV18	few	TRBJ1-1	CASSPAGLNTEAFF	TGTGCCAGCTCACCGGCAGGCTTGAACACTGAAGCTTTCTTT
TRBD1	TRBV13	.	TRBJ1-2	CASSLGQRTMDYTF	TGTGCCAGCAGCTTGGGACAGAGAACTATGGACTACACCTTC
TRBD2	TRBV5-1	.	TRBJ2-1	CASSLRLAGYNEQFF	TGCGCCAGCAGCCTTCGGCTAGCGGGGTACAATGAGCAGTTCTTC